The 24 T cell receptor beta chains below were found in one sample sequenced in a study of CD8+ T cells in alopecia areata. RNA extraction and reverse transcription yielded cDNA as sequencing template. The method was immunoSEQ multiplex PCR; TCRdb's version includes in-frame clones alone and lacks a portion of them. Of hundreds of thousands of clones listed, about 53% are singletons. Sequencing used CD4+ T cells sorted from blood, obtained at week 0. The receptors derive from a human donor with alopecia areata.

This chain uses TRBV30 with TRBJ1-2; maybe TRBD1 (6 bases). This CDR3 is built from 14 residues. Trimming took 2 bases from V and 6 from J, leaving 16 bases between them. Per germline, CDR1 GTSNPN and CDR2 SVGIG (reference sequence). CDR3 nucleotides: TGTGCCTGGAGTCTGCAGGGGCGATTCCATGGCTACACCTTC. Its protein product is CAWSLQGRFHGYTF.

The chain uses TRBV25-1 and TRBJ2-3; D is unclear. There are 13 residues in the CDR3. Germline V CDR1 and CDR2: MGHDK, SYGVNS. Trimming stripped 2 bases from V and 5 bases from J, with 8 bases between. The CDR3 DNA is TGTGCCAGCAGTGAACCCCCTCTAGATACGCAGTATTTT. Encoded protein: CASSEPPLDTQYF.

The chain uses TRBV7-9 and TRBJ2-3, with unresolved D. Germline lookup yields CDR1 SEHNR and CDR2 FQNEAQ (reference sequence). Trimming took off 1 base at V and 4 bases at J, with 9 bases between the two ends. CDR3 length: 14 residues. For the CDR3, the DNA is TGTGCCAGCAGCTTAGTGTCCTCGCCAGATACGCAGTATTTT. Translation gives CASSLVSSPDTQYF.

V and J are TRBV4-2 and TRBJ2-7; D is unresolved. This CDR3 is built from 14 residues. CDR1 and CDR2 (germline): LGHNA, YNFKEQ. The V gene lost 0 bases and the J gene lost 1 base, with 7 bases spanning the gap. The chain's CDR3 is CASSQDTDSYEQYF. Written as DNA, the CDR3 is TGTGCCAGCAGCCAAGATACTGATTCCTACGAGCAGTACTTC.

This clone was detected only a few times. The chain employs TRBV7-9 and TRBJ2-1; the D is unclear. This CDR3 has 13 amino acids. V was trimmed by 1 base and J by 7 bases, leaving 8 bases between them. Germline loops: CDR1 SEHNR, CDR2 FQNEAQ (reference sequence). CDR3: CASSLGGRNEQFF. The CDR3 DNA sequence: TGTGCCAGCAGCTTAGGAGGTAGAAATGAGCAGTTCTTC.

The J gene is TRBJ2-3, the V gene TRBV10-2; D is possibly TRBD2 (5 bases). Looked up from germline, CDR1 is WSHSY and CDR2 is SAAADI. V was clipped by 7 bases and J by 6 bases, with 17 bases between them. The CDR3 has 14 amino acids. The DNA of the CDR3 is TGCGCCAGCATCAAGGAGGACTTGGGGGATACGCAGTATTTT. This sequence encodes CASIKEDLGDTQYF.

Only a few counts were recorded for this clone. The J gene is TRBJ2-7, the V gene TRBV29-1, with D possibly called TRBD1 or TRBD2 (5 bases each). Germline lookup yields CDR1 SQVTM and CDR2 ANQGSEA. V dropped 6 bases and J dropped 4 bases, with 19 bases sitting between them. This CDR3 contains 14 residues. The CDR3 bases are TGCAGCGTCGCCTATACCGGGACCACATACGAGCAGTACTTC. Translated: CSVAYTGTTYEQYF.

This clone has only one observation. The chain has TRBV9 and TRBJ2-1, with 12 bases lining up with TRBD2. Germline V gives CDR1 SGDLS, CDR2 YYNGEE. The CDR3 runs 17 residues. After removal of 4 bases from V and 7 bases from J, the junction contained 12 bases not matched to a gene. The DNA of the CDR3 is TGTGCCAGCAGCCGAACTCTAGCGGGAGGGCGTCGGAATGAGCAGTTCTTC. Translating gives CASSRTLAGGRRNEQFF.

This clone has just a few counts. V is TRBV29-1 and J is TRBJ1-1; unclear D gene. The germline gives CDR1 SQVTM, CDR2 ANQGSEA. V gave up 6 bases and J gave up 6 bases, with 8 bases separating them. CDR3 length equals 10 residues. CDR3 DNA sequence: TGCAGCGTCGCGACGGCTGAAGCTTTCTTT. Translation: CSVATAEAFF.

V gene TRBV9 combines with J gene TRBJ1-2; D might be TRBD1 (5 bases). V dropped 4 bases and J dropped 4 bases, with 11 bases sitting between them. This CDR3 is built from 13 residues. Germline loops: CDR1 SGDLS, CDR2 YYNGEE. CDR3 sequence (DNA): TGTGCCAGCAGCACCGAGGGGATCTATGGCTACACCTTC. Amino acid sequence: CASSTEGIYGYTF.

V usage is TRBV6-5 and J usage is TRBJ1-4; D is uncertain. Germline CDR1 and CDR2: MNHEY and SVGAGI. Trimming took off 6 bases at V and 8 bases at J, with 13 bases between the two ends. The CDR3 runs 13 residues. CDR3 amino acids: CASRPGRSEKLFF. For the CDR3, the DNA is TGTGCCAGCAGACCCGGGCGGAGCGAAAAACTGTTTTTT.

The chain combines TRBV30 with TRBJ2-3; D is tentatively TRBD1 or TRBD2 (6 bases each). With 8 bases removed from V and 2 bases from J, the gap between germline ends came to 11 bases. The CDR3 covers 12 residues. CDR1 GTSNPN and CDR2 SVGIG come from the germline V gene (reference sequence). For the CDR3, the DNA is TGTGCCCGGGGGCAGGACACAGATACGCAGTATTTT. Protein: CARGQDTDTQYF.

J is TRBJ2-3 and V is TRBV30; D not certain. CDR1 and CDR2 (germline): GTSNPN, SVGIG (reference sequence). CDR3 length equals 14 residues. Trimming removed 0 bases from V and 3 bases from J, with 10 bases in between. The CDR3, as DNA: TGTGCCTGGAGTGTAAGAGGAGTTACAGATACGCAGTATTTT. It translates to CAWSVRGVTDTQYF.

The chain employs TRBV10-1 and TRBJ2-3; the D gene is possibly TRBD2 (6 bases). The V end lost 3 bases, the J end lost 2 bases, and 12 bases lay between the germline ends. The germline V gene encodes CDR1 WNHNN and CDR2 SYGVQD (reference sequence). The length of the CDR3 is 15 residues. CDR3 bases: TGCGCCAGCAGTGAATCAGGGAGGTCCACAGATACGCAGTATTTT. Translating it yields CASSESGRSTDTQYF.

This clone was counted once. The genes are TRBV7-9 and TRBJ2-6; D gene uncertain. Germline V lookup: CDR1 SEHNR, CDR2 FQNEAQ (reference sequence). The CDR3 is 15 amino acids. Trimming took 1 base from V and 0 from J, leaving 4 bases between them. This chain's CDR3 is CASSLGYSGANVLTF. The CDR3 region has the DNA TGTGCCAGCAGCTTAGGTTACTCTGGGGCCAACGTCCTGACTTTC.

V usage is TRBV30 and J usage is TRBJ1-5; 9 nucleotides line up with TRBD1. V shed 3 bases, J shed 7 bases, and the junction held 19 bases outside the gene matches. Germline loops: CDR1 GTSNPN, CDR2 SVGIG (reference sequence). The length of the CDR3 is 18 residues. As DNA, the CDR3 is TGTGCCTGGAGCATTAGGGGGGCCGGGACAGGGATTTTACAGCCCCAGCATTTT. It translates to CAWSIRGAGTGILQPQHF.

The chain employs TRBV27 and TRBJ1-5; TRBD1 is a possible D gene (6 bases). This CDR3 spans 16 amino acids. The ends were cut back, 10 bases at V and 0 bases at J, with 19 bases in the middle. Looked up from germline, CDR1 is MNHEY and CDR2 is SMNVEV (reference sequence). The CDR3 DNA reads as TGTGCCAACGAGTTTCTGGACAGCAATAGCAATCAGCCCCAGCATTTT. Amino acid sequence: CANEFLDSNSNQPQHF.

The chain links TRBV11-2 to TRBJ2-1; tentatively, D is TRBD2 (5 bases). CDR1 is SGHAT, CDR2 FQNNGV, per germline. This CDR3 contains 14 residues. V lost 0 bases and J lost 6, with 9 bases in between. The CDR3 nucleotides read TGTGCCAGCAGCTTAGATTCGGGGAGCAATGAGCAGTTCTTC. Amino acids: CASSLDSGSNEQFF.

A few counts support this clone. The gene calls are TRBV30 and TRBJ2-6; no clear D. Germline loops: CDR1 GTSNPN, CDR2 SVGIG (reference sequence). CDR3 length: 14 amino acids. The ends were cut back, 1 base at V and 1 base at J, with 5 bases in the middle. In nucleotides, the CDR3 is TGTGCCTGGAGTGCCGGGTCTGGGGCCAACGTCCTGACTTTC. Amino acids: CAWSAGSGANVLTF.

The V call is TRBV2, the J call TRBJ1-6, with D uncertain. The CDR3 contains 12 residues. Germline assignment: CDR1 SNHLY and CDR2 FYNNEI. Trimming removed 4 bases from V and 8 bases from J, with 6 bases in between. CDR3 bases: TGTGCCAGCAGTGGCAGAGATTCACCCCTCCACTTT. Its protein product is CASSGRDSPLHF.

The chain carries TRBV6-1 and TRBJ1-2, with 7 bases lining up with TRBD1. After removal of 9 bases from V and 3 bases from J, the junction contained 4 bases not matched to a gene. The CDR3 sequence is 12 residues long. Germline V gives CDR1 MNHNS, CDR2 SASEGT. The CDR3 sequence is CASRTGDYGYTF. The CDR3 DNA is TGTGCCAGTAGGACAGGCGACTATGGCTACACCTTC.

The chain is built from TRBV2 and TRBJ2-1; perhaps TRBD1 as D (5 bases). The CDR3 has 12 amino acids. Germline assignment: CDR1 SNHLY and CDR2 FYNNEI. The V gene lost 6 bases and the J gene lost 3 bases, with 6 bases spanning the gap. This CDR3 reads CASRGDYNEQFF. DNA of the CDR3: TGTGCCAGCAGAGGGGACTACAATGAGCAGTTCTTC.

The CDR3 sequence: CASQERGASSSYEQYF. CDR3 sequence (DNA): TGTGCCAGCCAGGAGAGAGGGGCATCGAGCTCCTACGAGCAGTACTTC. This chain joins TRBV27 and TRBJ2-7; TRBD1 or TRBD2 may be the D gene (5 bases each). V was shortened by 8 bases and J by 0 bases, with 20 bases between the two germline ends. The CDR3 runs 16 residues. CDR1 is MNHEY, CDR2 SMNVEV, per germline (reference sequence).

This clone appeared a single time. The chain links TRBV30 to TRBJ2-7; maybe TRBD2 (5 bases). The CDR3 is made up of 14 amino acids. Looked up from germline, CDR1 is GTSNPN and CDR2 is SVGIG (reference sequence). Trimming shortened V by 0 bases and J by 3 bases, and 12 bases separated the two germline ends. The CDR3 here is CAWSVRALLYEQYF. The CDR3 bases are TGTGCCTGGAGTGTGCGGGCGCTACTCTACGAGCAGTACTTC.